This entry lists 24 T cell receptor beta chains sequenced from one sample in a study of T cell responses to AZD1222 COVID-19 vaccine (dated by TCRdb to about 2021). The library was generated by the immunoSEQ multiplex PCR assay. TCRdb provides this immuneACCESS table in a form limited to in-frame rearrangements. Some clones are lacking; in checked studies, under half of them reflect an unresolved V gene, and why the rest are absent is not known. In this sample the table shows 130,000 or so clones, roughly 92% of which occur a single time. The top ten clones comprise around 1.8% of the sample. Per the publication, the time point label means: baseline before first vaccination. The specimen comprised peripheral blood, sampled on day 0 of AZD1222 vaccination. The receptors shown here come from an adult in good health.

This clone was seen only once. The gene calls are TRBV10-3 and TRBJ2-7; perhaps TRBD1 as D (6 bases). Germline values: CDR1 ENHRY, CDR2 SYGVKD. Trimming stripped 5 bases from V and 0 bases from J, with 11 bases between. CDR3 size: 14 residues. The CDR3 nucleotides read TGTGCCATCAGTCGGACGGACAGCTCCTACGAGCAGTACTTC. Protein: CAISRTDSSYEQYF.

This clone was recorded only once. The CDR3, as DNA: TGTGCCTGGAGTACCGGCACGGCTGGCTACACCTTC. Translated, it gives CAWSTGTAGYTF. V and J are TRBV30 and TRBJ1-2, with D unresolved. Germline CDR1 is GTSNPN and CDR2 is SVGIG (reference sequence). V gave up 2 bases and J gave up 7 bases, with 11 bases separating them. The CDR3 totals 12 residues.

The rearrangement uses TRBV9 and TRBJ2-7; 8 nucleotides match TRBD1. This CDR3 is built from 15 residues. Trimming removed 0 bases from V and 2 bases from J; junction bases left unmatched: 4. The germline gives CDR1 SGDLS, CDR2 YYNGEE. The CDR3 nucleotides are TGTGCCAGCAGCGTAGGAGGGACAGGAACCTACGAGCAGTACTTC. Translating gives CASSVGGTGTYEQYF.

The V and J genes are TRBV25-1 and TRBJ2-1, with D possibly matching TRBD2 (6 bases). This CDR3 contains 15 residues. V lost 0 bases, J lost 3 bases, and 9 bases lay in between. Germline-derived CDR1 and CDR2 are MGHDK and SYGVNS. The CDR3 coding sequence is TGTGCCAGCAGTGAATATGACGGGAGCTACAATGAGCAGTTCTTC. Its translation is CASSEYDGSYNEQFF.

DNA for the CDR3: TGTGCCAGCAGCGCCGGGACAGGGTTTGAGACCCAGTACTTC. Amino acids: CASSAGTGFETQYF. This chain links TRBV9 with TRBJ2-5, with 9 positions matching TRBD1. CDR3 length: 14 amino acids. Germline assignment: CDR1 SGDLS and CDR2 YYNGEE. The junction had 5 bases not matched to a gene; V was cut back by 3 bases and J by 5 bases.

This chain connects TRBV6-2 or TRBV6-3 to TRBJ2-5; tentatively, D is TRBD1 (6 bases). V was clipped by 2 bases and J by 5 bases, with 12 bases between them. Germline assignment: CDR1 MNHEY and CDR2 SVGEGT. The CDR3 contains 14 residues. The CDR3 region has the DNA TGTGCCAGCAGTTACCAGGGGACCGCGGAGACCCAGTACTTC. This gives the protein CASSYQGTAETQYF.

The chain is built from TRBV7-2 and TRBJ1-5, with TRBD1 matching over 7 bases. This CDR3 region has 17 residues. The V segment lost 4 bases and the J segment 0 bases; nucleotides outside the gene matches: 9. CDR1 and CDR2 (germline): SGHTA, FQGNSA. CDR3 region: CASSSDPQGYSNQPQHF. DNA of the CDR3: TGTGCCAGCAGCTCGGACCCACAGGGGTATAGCAATCAGCCCCAGCATTTT. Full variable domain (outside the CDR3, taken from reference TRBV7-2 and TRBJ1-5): GAGVSQSPSNKVTEKGKDVELRCDPISGHTALYWYRQSLGQGLEFLIYFQGNSAPDKSGLPSDRFSAERTGGSVSTLTIQRTQQEDSAVYLCASSSDPQGYSNQPQHFGDGTRLSIL.

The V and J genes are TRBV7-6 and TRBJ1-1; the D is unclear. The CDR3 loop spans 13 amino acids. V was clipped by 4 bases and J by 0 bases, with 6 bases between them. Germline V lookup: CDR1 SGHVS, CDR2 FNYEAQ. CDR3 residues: CASSSSVNTEAFF. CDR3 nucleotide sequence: TGTGCCAGCAGCTCCAGTGTGAACACTGAAGCTTTCTTT.

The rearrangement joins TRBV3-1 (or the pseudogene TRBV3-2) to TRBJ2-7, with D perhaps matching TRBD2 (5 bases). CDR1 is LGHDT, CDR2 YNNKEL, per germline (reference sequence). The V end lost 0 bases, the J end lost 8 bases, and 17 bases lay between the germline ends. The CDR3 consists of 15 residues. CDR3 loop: CASSQDLNGGRKQYF. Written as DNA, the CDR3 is TGTGCCAGCAGCCAAGATTTGAACGGAGGAAGAAAGCAGTACTTC.

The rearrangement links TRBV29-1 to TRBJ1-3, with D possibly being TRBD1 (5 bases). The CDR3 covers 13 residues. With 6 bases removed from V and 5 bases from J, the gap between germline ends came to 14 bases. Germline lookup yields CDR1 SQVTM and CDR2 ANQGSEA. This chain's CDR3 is CSVRQGGRNTIYF. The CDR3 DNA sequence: TGCAGCGTCCGGCAGGGTGGAAGAAACACCATATATTTT.

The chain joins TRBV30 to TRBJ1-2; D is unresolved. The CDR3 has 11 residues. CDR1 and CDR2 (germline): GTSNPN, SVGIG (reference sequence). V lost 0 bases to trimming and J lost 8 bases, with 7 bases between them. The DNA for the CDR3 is TGTGCCTGGAGTGTTGGCGGGGGCTACACCTTC. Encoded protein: CAWSVGGGYTF.

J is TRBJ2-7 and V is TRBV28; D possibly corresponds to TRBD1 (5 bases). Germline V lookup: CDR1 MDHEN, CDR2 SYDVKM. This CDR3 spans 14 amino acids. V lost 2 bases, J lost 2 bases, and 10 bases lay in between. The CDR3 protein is CASSLGDRAYEQYV. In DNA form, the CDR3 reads TGTGCCAGCAGTTTAGGAGACAGAGCCTACGAGCAGTACGTC.

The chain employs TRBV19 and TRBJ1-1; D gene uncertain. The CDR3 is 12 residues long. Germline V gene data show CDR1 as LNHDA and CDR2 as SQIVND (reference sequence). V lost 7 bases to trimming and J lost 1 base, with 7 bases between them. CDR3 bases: TGTGCCAGTAAGTGGAGGAACACTGAAGCTTTCTTT. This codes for CASKWRNTEAFF. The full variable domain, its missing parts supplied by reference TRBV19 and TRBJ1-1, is DGGITQSPKYLFRKEGQNVTLSCEQNLNHDAMYWYRQDPGQGLRLIYYSQIVNDFQKGDIAEGYSVSREKKESFPLTVTSAQKNPTAFYLCASKWRNTEAFFGQGTRLTVV.

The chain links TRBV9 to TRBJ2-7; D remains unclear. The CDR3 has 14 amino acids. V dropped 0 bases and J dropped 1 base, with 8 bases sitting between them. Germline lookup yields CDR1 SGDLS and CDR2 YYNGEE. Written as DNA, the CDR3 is TGTGCCAGCAGCGTAGTGGGTTGGTCCTACGAGCAGTACTTC. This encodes CASSVVGWSYEQYF.

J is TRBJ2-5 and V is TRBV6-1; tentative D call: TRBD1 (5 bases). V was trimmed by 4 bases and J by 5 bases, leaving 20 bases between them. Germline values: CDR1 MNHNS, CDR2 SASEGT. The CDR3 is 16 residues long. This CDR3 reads CASSGEFQGFGETQYF. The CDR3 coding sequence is TGTGCCAGCAGTGGTGAATTCCAGGGATTCGGCGAGACCCAGTACTTC.

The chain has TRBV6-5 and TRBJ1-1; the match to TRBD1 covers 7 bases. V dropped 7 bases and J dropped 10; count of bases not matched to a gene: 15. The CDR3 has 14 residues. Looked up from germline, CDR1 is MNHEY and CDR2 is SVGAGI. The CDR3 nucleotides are TGTGCCAGCACCCTGGCGAAAGCGGAGGGGGCAGCTTTCTTT. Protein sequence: CASTLAKAEGAAFF.

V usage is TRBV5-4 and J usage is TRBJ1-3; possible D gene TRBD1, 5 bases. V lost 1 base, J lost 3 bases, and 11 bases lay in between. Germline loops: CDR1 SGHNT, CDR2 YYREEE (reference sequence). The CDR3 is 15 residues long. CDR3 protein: CASSLPAGSGNTIYF. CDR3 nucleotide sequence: TGTGCCAGCAGCTTGCCGGCAGGGAGTGGAAACACCATATATTTT.

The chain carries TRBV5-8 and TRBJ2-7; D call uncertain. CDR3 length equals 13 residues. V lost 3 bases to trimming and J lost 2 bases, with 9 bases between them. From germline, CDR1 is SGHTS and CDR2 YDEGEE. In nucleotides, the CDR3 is TGTGCCAGCAGCTCATATTGGGCCTACGAGCAGTACTTC. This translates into CASSSYWAYEQYF.

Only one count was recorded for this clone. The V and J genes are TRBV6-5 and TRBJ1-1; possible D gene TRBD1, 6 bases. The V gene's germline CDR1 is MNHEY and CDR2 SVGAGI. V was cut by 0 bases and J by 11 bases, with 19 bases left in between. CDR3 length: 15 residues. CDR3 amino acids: CASSYSNRQGLSAFF. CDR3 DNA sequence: TGTGCCAGCAGTTACTCAAATAGGCAGGGGTTGAGTGCTTTCTTT.

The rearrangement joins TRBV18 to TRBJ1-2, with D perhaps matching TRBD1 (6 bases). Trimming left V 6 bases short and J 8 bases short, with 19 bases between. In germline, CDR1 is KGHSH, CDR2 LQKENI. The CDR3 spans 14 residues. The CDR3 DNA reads TGTGCCAGCTCCCGGGGGGCGGGGCTGGTCGGCTACACCTTC. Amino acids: CASSRGAGLVGYTF.

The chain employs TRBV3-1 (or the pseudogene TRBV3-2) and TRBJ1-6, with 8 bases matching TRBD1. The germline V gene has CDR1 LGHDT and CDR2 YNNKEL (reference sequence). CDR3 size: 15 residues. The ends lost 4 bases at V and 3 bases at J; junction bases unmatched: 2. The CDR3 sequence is CASSPDRGYNSPLHF. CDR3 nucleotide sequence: TGTGCCAGCAGCCCTGACAGGGGCTATAATTCACCCCTCCACTTT.

CDR3 region: CASSSGLAGVYNEQFF. Written as DNA, the CDR3 is TGCGCCAGCAGCTCGGGACTAGCGGGAGTATACAATGAGCAGTTCTTC. The gene calls are TRBV5-1 and TRBJ2-1, with 14 bases lining up with TRBD2. With 3 bases clipped from V and 4 bases from J, the junction kept 3 bases outside the gene matches. The CDR3 is made up of 16 amino acids. From germline, CDR1 is SGHRS and CDR2 YFSETQ.

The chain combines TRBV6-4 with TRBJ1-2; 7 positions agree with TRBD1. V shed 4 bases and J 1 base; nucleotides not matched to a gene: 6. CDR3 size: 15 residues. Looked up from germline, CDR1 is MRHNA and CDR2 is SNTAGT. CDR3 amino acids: CASSGQGEVNYGYTF. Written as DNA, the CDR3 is TGTGCCAGCAGTGGACAGGGAGAAGTTAACTATGGCTACACCTTC.

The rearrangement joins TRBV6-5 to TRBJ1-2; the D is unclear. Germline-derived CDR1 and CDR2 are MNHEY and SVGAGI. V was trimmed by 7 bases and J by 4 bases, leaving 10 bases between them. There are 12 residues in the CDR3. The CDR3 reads CASKEGRYGYTF. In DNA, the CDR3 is TGTGCCAGCAAGGAAGGACGCTATGGCTACACCTTC.